This T cell receptor beta chain was profiled in a study of cytomegalovirus exposure and HLA in healthy donors (dated by TCRdb to 2017 to 2019). For the study in its entirety: According to an earlier analysis of 550 to 750 of the donors, about 179 million T cells yielded 100 million or so unique TCR beta sequences and 276 Gb of sequence data. An early release covering over 500 HLA-typed donors comprised about 300 gigabases of sequencing data and approximately 80 million unique TCR sequences. Of the 398 genotyped donors, roughly 85% fell in the genetic ancestry cluster associated with self-reported Caucasian donors. The study aimed to test whether signatures of past pathogen exposure could be identified by cataloging public T cell receptors. Using immunosequencing, the study profiled T cell repertoires from 500 to 800 subjects and related those repertoires to cytomegalovirus serostatus. Besides the first cohort of 550 to 750 subjects, a separate validation cohort made up of 90 to 150 different subjects was used. The study combined high-throughput TCR immunosequencing, statistical association of individual TCRs with disease status, and machine learning to predict cytomegalovirus infection status. To study patterns of TCR occurrence, a later analysis re-analyzed previously published TCR beta repertoires from 650 to 750 donors and added high-resolution HLA genotyping. In the later analysis, no new phenotypic data were used to find candidate immune exposures; instead, reliance was placed on TCR beta sequences and their occurrence across donors. To decide whether each TCR beta V gene segment behaved as functional or pseudogenic, an earlier analysis of fewer than 750 of the donors relied on high-throughput TCR beta sequencing. Donor age, sex, ethnicity and CMV serostatus were collected together with the repertoire data. Genome-wide SNP genotypes for about 65% of the roughly 700 donors were used in a later genetic analysis, which treated that subset as a discovery cohort. Every discovery cohort repertoire had been produced on one sequencing platform. Class I and class II HLA loci were covered by the typing at four-digit resolution. The number of typed donors differed by locus: roughly 620-630 for A, B, C, DRB1 and DQB1; 500 to 550 for DQA1; 606 for DPA1; and some 450 for DPB1. Because of strong linkage in the cohort, five DR-DQ haplotypes were treated as single units for association and clustering. Across around 400 genotyped donors of the cohort, an average of about 250,000 unique TCR beta nucleotide sequences per donor were sequenced, and 15% to 20% of those sequences were non-productive. Broad study findings and their caveats: CMV serostatus was the only immune exposure information available for the cohort. Because HLA typing was unavailable for some donors at each locus, only the typed subset was used in association tests. In a later analysis, the rate of TCR association differed among HLA loci, with DRB1 alleles having the most associated TCRs and HLA-C alleles having the fewest. Most CMV-associated TCR beta chains appeared to be HLA-restricted in a later analysis, and the HLA associations seemed to be driven largely by CMV exposure. At a false discovery rate of 0.05, a later analysis linked 16,951 TCR beta sequences to specific HLA alleles. In vitro tests confirmed that a few of the cytomegalovirus-associated TCR beta chains recognize cytomegalovirus antigens. The earlier analysis of 587 of the donors excluded 15 to 20 rarely observed V segments, including chromosome 9 orphons, because counts were too low. In a later analysis, HLA-associated TCR beta chains showed more clonal expansion and lower generation probabilities than non-associated chains that were equally common. In a later analysis, several top co-occurrence clusters were reported to appear linked to parvovirus B19, influenza, CMV and Epstein-Barr virus. Roughly uniform sequencing depth across donors was assumed in presence/absence analyses, although this assumption may not hold. A later genetic analysis associated a missense DCLRE1C variant with V-gene and J-gene trimming of TCR beta chains, and an independent cohort replicated the association. Because the 87-base-pair reads could not distinguish some IMGT-functional V segments, including TRBV6-2 and TRBV6-3, those segments were excluded. The sequencing pipeline was judged likely to have produced a cluster of highly shared sequence variants as a technical artifact. The cohort was sequenced for TCR beta chains only, and without alpha or paired-chain data the features that could be detected were limited. Strong co-occurrence of HLA alleles, especially DR and DQ, made assigning TCR associations to individual alleles difficult. A further reported finding was that TCR beta sequences accurately predicted the HLA-A and HLA-B alleles for most subjects in the first cohort. The study gave a list of 150 to 200 TCR beta chains associated with cytomegalovirus. Most TCR sequences were seen in very few donors, while some public TCRs were found in many individuals. The classifier was reported to diagnose cytomegalovirus status with high specificity and sensitivity in both the original cohort and the validation cohort. In an earlier analysis of approximately 590 of the donors, most TCR beta V segments appeared in productive rearrangements about 90% or about 30% of the time, broadly matching IMGT annotations. It was suggested by the authors that the approach could potentially be generalized to other disease states and immunological phenotypes. Linkage disequilibrium might explain the correlated functional status among segregating V segments, but an unknown experimental factor could not be ruled out. A later genetic analysis reported fewer N-insertions in productive TCRs among donors in an Asian-associated ancestry cluster than the roughly 700-donor mean.

A single count supports this clone. Its target antigen remains unknown. Base-call qualities are not available, and no considerably larger clone is one nucleotide away. Receptors were amplified or captured by the immunoSEQ multiplex PCR assay. For the multiplex PCR, a mixture combining 60 forward primers for TCR Vbeta segments and 13 reverse primers for TCR Jbeta segments was used. The CDR3 region of rearranged TCR beta genes was amplified from genomic DNA by a multiplex PCR assay. Amplified TCR beta libraries were sequenced as 87-base-pair reads on the Illumina HiSeq System. Under the source paper's analysis protocol: Across the 500 to 850 repertoires, a later analysis counted approximately 75 million unique TCR beta chains, roughly 11 million of which were shared by at least two donors. To remove PCR and sequencing errors, raw reads were error-corrected and collapsed into unique sequences using a nearest-neighbor algorithm that merged closely related sequences. CDR3 sequences were aligned to IMGT reference sequences to assign V, D and J gene segments. For a sequence to be retained, a match of at least six nucleotides to both a V gene segment and a J gene segment was required. Rearrangements were called productive when the CDR3 lacked stop codons and stayed in frame with V and J; all others were non-productive. Following IMGT convention, CDR3 was defined as the stretch from the second conserved V-encoded cysteine up to the conserved J-encoded phenylalanine. Sequences without an unambiguous match to a single V gene segment were excluded from the earlier analysis of several hundred of the donors. An earlier analysis of 587 of the donors called V segments functional above 56.7% productive rearrangements and segregating when the between-donor standard deviation exceeded 5%. To diagnose cytomegalovirus status from the catalog of TCR beta chain sequences, a statistical classification framework was built. In a later analysis, TCR nucleotide sequences were compared against IMGT/GENE-DB human TR gene sequences so that V and J genes could be assigned. The TCRdist pipeline was used in a later analysis to assign CDR3 sequences and most-parsimonious VDJ recombination scenarios. A later analysis defined each TCR beta chain by its CDR3 amino acid sequence plus V-gene family, and excluded reads lacking a unique V-gene family. As a way to deal with suspected cross-contamination and a sequencing artifact, a later analysis dropped under 600 nucleotide sequences that were highly shared and had low generation probability. For each public chain, a later analysis derived a clonal expansion index from normalized ranks of inferred template counts within each repertoire. In a later analysis, generation probabilities were computed using a VDJ recombination model fitted to out-of-frame rearrangements, and the results were checked against IGoR. In a later analysis, hypergeometric tests were used to score TCR-TCR, TCR-HLA and TCR-CMV co-occurrence, with a repertoire-size bias correction applied to TCR pairs. False discovery rates were estimated in a later analysis by permuting HLA or CMV assignments 20 times. In a later analysis, co-occurring TCRs were grouped using DBSCAN, with TCRdist sequence similarity added in when clustering inside HLA-allele-positive subsets. Repertoires with fewer than 30,000 or more than 120,000 public chains, plus five repertoires with anomalous nucleotide sharing, were excluded from co-occurrence clustering. Held by TCRdb, this immuneACCESS table contains in-frame sequences only and omits some clones. Under half of the omission traces to an unresolved V gene where checked; the cause of the rest is unknown. V and J calls plus clone size are reproduced from that table; the DNA served to infer D and trimming. The sample table records some 150,000 clones; 77% of these occur just once. The ten largest clonotypes hold under 2% of the sample.

In total, 500 to 700 healthy bone marrow donors made up the cohort. Cohort members were all nominally healthy when sampled, although unrecorded immune exposures were likely present. The donor was CMV seronegative and belonged to the group of 352 seronegative cohort members. Every donor gave a peripheral blood sample, and the peripheral blood mononuclear cells from that sample were used for TCR beta sequencing. The Qiagen DNeasy Blood Extraction Kit was used to extract genomic DNA from the blood cell samples. The CDR3 runs 16 amino acids, cysteine and phenylalanine included. Only CDR3 DNA remains: 48 bases, in frame from the first base. V is shortened by 3 bases, J by 0 bases, and the region joining them spans 14 bases. In the germline V gene, CDR1 corresponds to MDHEN and CDR2 to SYDVKM.

The sequence came from a woman in her twenties or thirties in good health and CMV-seronegative. This receptor chain uses TRBV28 and TRBJ2-5, and the D gene may be TRBD1, 6 bases matching. The sequenced material came from PBMCs. The nucleotides are TGTGCCAGCAGTTTTCCGACAGGACATAACCAAGAGACCCAGTACTTC. The encoded protein is CASSFPTGHNQETQYF.